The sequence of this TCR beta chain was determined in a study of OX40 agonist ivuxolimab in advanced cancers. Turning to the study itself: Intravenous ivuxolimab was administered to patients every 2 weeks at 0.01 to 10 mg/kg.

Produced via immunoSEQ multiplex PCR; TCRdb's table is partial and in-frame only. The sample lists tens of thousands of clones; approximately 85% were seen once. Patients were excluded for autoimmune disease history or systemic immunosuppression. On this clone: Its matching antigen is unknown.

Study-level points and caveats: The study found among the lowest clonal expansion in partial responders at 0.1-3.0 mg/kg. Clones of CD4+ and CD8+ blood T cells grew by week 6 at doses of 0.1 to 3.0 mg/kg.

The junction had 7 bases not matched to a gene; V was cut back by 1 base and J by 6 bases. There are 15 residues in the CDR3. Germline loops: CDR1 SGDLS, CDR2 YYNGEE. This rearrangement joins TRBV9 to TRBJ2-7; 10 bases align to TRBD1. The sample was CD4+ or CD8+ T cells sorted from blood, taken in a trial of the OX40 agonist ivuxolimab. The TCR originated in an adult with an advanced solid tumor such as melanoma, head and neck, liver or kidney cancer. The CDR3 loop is CASSVRDRGIVEQYF. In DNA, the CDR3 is TGTGCCAGCAGCGTACGGGACAGGGGAATTGTCGAGCAGTACTTC.